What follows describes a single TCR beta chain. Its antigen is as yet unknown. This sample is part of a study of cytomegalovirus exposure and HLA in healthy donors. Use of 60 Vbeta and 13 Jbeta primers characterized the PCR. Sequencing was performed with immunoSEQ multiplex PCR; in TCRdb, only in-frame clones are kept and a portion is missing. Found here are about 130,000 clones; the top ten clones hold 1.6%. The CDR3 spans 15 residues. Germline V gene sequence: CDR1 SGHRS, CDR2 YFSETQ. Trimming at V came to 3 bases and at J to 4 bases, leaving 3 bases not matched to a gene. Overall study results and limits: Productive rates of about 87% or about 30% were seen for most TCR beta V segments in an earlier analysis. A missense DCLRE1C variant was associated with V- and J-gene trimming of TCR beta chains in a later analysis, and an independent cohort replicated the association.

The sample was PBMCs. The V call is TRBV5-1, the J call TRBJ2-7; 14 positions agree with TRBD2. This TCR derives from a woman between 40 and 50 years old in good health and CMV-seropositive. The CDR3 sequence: CASSSGLAGEYEQYF. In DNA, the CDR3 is TGCGCCAGCAGCTCGGGACTAGCGGGAGAATACGAGCAGTACTTC.